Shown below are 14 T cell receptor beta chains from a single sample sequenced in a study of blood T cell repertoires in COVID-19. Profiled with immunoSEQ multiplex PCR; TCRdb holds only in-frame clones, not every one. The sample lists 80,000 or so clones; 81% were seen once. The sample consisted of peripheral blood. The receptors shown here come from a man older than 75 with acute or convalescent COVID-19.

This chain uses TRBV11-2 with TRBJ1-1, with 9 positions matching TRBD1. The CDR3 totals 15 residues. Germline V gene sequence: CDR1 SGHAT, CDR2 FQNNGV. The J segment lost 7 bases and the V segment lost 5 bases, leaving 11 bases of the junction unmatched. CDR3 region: CASSPLGQGKFEAFF. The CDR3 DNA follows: TGTGCCAGCAGCCCACTGGGACAGGGAAAATTTGAAGCTTTCTTT. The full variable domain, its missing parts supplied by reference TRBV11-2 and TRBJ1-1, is EAGVAQSPRYKIIEKRQSVAFWCNPISGHATLYWYQQILGQGPKLLIQFQNNGVVDDSQLPKDRFSAERLKGVDSTLKIQPAKLEDSAVYLCASSPLGQGKFEAFFGQGTRLTVV.

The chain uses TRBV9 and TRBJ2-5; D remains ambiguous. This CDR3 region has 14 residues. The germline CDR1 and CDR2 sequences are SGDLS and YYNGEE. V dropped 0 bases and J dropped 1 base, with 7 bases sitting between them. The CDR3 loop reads CASSVGAFQETQYF. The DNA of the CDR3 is TGTGCCAGCAGCGTAGGGGCCTTCCAAGAGACCCAGTACTTC. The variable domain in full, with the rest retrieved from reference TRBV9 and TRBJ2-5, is DSGVTQTPKHLITATGQRVTLRCSPRSGDLSVYWYQQSLDQGLQFLIQYYNGEERAKGNILERFSAQQFPDLHSELNLSSLELGDSALYFCASSVGAFQETQYFGPGTRLLVL.

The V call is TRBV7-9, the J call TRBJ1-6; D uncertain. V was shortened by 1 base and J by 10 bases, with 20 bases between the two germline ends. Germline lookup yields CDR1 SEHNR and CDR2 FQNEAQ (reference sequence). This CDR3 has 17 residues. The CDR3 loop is CASSLGLRTGGYSPLHF. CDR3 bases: TGTGCCAGCAGCTTAGGGCTTCGGACGGGAGGCTACTCACCCCTCCACTTT.

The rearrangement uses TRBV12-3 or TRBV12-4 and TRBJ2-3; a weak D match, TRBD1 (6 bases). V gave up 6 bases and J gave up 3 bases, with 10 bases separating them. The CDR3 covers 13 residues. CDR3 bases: TGTGCCAGCAGCCTGGACAGAACAGATACGCAGTATTTT. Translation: CASSLDRTDTQYF.

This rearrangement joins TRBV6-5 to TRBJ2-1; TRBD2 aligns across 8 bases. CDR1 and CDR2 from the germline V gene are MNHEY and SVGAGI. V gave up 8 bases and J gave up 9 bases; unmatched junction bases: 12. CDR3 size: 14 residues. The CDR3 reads CASLPAGVRSEQFF. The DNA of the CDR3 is TGTGCCAGCTTACCAGCGGGAGTTAGGAGTGAGCAGTTCTTC.

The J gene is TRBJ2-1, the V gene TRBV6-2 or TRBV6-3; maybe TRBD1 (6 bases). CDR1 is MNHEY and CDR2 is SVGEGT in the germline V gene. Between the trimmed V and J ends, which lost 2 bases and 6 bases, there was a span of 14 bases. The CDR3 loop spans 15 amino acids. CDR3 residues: CASSYRRQVSNEQFF. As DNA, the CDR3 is TGTGCCAGCAGTTACCGGCGACAGGTTAGCAATGAGCAGTTCTTC.

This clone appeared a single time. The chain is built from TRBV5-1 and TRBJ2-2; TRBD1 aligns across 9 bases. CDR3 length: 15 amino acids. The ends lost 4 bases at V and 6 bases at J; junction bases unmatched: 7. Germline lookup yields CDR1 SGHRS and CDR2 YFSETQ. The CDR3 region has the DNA TGCGCCAGCAGCCCGGGGGACAGGGACGCCGGGGAGCTGTTTTTT. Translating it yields CASSPGDRDAGELFF. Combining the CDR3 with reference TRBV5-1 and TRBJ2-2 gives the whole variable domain KAGVTQTPRYLIKTRGQQVTLSCSPISGHRSVSWYQQTPGQGLQFLFEYFSETQRNKGNFPGRFSGRQFSNSRSEMNVSTLELGDSALYLCASSPGDRDAGELFFGEGSRLTVL.

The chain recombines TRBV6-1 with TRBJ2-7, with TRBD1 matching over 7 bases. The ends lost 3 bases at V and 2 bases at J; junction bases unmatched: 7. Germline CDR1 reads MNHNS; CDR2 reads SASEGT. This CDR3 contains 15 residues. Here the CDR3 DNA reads TGTGCCAGCAGTGAGAAAGGGACAGTAACCTACGAGCAGTACTTC. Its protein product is CASSEKGTVTYEQYF.

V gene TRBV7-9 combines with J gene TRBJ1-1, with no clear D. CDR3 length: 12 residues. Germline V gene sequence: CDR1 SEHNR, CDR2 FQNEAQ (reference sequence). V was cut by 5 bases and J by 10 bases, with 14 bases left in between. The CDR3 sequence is CASSRGTRGAFF. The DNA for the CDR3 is TGTGCCAGCAGCCGGGGAACCCGGGGAGCTTTCTTT.

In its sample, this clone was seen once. The CDR3: CASSSGTGLILGNQPQHF. The CDR3, as DNA: TGTGCCAGTAGTTCCGGGACAGGGTTAATTTTAGGCAATCAGCCCCAGCATTTT. The chain has TRBV19 and TRBJ1-5; the match to TRBD1 covers 9 bases. With 5 bases clipped from V and 2 bases from J, the junction kept 13 bases outside the gene matches. This CDR3 has 18 amino acids. Germline lookup yields CDR1 LNHDA and CDR2 SQIVND (reference sequence). Full variable domain (missing parts from reference TRBV19 and TRBJ1-5): DGGITQSPKYLFRKEGQNVTLSCEQNLNHDAMYWYRQDPGQGLRLIYYSQIVNDFQKGDIAEGYSVSREKKESFPLTVTSAQKNPTAFYLCASSSGTGLILGNQPQHFGDGTRLSIL.

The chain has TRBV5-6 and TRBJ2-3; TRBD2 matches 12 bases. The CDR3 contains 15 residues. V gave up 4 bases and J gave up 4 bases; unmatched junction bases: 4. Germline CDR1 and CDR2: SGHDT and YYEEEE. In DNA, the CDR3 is TGTGCCAGCAGCCGGACTAGCGGGGCCCCAGATACGCAGTATTTT. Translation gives CASSRTSGAPDTQYF.

CDR3 nucleotides: TGCGCCAGCAGTCCGATACGGGGGGCGAAGGAAGGCTACACCTTC. It yields the protein CASSPIRGAKEGYTF. The rearrangement joins TRBV10-1 to TRBJ1-2; D is perhaps TRBD1 (6 bases). The V gene lost 5 bases and the J gene lost 8 bases, with 21 bases spanning the gap. Germline lookup yields CDR1 WNHNN and CDR2 SYGVQD (reference sequence). The CDR3 runs 15 residues.

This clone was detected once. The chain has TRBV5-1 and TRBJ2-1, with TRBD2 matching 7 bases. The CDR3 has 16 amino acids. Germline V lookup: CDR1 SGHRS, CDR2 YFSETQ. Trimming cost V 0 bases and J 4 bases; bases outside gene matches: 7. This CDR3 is CASSLAPGLIYNEQFF. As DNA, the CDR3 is TGCGCCAGCAGCTTGGCCCCGGGACTAATTTACAATGAGCAGTTCTTC.

The CDR3 reads CASSLVQGTQETQYF. The CDR3 region has the DNA TGTGCCAGCAGCTTAGTACAGGGGACCCAAGAGACCCAGTACTTC. The V call is TRBV7-2, the J call TRBJ2-5, with TRBD1 identical over 7 bases. The CDR3 is 15 amino acids. The V segment lost 1 base and the J segment 1 base; nucleotides outside the gene matches: 3. CDR1 is SGHTA and CDR2 is FQGNSA in the germline V gene.